This TCR beta chain is drawn from a study of control samples from healthy donors and cancer patients (dated by TCRdb to the early 2020s). On this clone: Its antigen target is currently unknown. No clone much larger than this one lies a single base away; base qualities are absent.

To prepare the library, the immunoSEQ multiplex PCR assay was applied. Entries here come from immuneACCESS through TCRdb and include only in-frame sequences with V and J called. Some clones fail to appear in such tables; in the studies checked, an unresolved V gene covers under half of the shortfall, and the cause of the remainder is unknown. For this sample the table gives about 140,000 clones, of which around 90% were detected only once. The ten largest account for more than 6.5% of the sample. Sequencing was carried out using blood. The TCR sequence derives from a man aged 18 to 35 in good health.

The sequenced DNA: TGCGCCAGCAGCCAAGAGGCTAGCGGGGTATACAATGAGCAGTTCTTC. This translates into CASSQEASGVYNEQFF. The chain was built from TRBV4-1 and TRBJ2-1; 9 central bases correspond to TRBD2. CDR1 is given as MGHRA and CDR2 as YSYEKL, both from the germline V gene. From the cysteine through the phenylalanine, the CDR3 covers 16 amino acids. Only the CDR3 part of the read is kept: 48 bases, read in frame from the first base. Here V drops 0 bases and J drops 4 bases, and the junction holds 4 bases not matched to any gene.